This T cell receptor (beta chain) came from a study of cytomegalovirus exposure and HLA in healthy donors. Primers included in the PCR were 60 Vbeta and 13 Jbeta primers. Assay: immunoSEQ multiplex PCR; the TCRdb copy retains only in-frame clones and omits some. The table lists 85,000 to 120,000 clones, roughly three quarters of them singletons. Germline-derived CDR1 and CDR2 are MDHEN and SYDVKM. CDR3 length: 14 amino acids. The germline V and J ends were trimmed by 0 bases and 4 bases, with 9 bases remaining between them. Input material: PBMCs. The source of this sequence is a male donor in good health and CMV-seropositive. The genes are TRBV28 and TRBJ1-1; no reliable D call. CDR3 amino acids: CASSLWPAGTEAFF. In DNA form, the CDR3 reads TGTGCCAGCAGTTTATGGCCGGCGGGCACTGAAGCTTTCTTT.